The 7 T cell receptor beta chains below were found in one sample sequenced in a study of shared clonotypes between healthy human individuals. Data came from immunoSEQ multiplex PCR; TCRdb stores just in-frame clones and leaves some out. The profile shows about 2.1 million clones, about 94% of them singletons. Naive CD8 cells lacked CD45RO and underwent positive selection for CCR7, leaving out terminally differentiated effector memory CD45RA+ cells. Sequences were obtained from naive CD8+ T cells from PBMCs. The receptors were gathered from a man between 18 and 35 years old in good health. Some clones in this sample may be carry-over from other donors' samples.

The chain recombines TRBV30 with TRBJ2-1, with 8 bases matching TRBD2. The CDR3 spans 17 residues. V shed 2 bases and J 3 bases; nucleotides not matched to a gene: 12. Per the germline V gene, CDR1 is GTSNPN and CDR2 is SVGIG (reference sequence). DNA for the CDR3: TGTGCCTGGAGTTACCGGAGCGGGAGCGTTCTCTACAATGAGCAGTTCTTC. This encodes CAWSYRSGSVLYNEQFF.

The J gene is TRBJ2-6, the V gene TRBV15, with 13 positions matching TRBD2. J was trimmed by 0 bases and V by 7 bases; bases with no gene match: 9. Germline V lookup: CDR1 LNHNV, CDR2 YYDKDF (reference sequence). The CDR3 has 19 amino acids. The CDR3 is CATTNPGLAGPSGANVLTF. CDR3 in DNA: TGTGCCACCACCAACCCGGGACTAGCGGGGCCCTCTGGGGCCAACGTCCTGACTTTC.

The chain is built from TRBV6-4 and TRBJ2-7; TRBD1 might be the D (6 bases). The germline V gene encodes CDR1 MRHNA and CDR2 SNTAGT. This CDR3 region has 15 residues. V was trimmed by 1 base and J by 5 bases, leaving 15 bases between them. The CDR3 loop reads CASSDFETGSDEQYF. The CDR3 DNA sequence: TGTGCCAGCAGTGACTTCGAGACAGGAAGCGACGAGCAGTACTTC.

V gene TRBV6-1 combines with J gene TRBJ1-2, with TRBD1 identical over 9 bases. V trimming: 5 bases; J trimming: 9 bases; junction bases outside the gene matches: 7. The germline gives CDR1 MNHNS, CDR2 SASEGT. This CDR3 region has 13 residues. For the CDR3, the DNA is TGTGCCAGCAGTAAACGGGACAGGGAAAGCTACACCTTC. It codes for CASSKRDRESYTF.

The chain recombines TRBV5-1 with TRBJ1-1; TRBD1 might be the D (5 bases). CDR1 SGHRS and CDR2 YFSETQ come from the germline V gene. The CDR3 has 16 residues. Trimming shortened V by 0 bases and J by 5 bases, and 17 bases separated the two germline ends. CDR3 sequence (DNA): TGCGCCAGCAGCTTGGCCGGAGGACAAGCGGGAACTGAAGCTTTCTTT. Its protein is CASSLAGGQAGTEAFF.

The V call is TRBV18, the J call TRBJ1-2, with 12 nucleotides matching TRBD1. There are 16 residues in the CDR3. The V gene end was trimmed by 3 bases and the J gene end by 8 bases; junction bases not matched to a gene: 10. Germline V CDR1 and CDR2: KGHSH, LQKENI. The CDR3 here is CASSPNPGQGAEGYTF. The DNA of the CDR3 is TGTGCCAGCTCACCGAATCCGGGACAGGGGGCTGAAGGCTACACCTTC.

V and J are TRBV4-1 and TRBJ1-3; D ambiguous. The ends were cut back, 0 bases at V and 0 bases at J, with 9 bases in the middle. This CDR3 contains 16 residues. Germline V gene lookup returns CDR1 MGHRA and CDR2 YSYEKL. The DNA of the CDR3 is TGCGCCAGCAGCCAAGACCCATCTCCCTCTGGAAACACCATATATTTT. Translated, it gives CASSQDPSPSGNTIYF.